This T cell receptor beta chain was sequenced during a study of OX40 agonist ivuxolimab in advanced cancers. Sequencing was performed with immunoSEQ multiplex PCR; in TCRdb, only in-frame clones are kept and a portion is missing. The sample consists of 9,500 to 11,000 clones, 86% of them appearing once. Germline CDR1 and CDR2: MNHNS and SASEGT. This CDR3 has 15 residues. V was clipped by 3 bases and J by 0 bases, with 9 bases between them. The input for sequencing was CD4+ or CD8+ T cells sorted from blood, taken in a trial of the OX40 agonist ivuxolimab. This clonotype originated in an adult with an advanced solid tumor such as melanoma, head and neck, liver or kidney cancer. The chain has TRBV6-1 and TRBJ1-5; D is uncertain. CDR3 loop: CASSDPSYSNQPQHF. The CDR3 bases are TGTGCCAGCAGTGACCCGAGTTATAGCAATCAGCCCCAGCATTTT.